The 17 T cell receptor beta chains given below trace back to one sample, sequenced in a study of blood T cell repertoires in COVID-19. Using immunoSEQ multiplex PCR, the repertoire was profiled, and TCRdb retains in-frame clones only, with some absent. The sample has some 300,000 clones; approximately 90% are singletons. Sequencing was carried out using peripheral blood. These receptors were taken from a man aged 18 to 35 with active or convalescent COVID-19.

V is TRBV19 and J is TRBJ1-4; D remains unclear. V lost 1 base to trimming and J lost 6 bases, with 12 bases between them. Per germline, CDR1 LNHDA and CDR2 SQIVND (reference sequence). The CDR3 covers 15 residues. For the CDR3, the DNA is TGTGCCAGTAGTATAGTAATGGGCGTTGATGAAAAACTGTTTTTT. Its protein product is CASSIVMGVDEKLFF.

The chain uses TRBV4-3 and TRBJ1-2, with 9 nucleotides matching TRBD1. The germline CDR1 and CDR2 sequences are LGHNA and YSLEER. The V gene end was trimmed by 5 bases and the J gene end by 7 bases; junction bases not matched to a gene: 5. The CDR3 is 13 residues long. The CDR3 reads CASSSQGAGGYTF. CDR3 DNA: TGCGCCAGCAGCTCACAGGGGGCTGGTGGCTACACCTTC.

The chain combines TRBV25-1 with TRBJ1-4; D remains ambiguous. The germline CDR1 and CDR2 sequences are MGHDK and SYGVNS. V shed 4 bases and J shed 9 bases, with 12 bases lying between them. This CDR3 has 13 amino acids. CDR3 residues: CASSAGKLQKLFF. In DNA, the CDR3 is TGTGCCAGCAGTGCGGGAAAACTTCAAAAACTGTTTTTT.

This chain joins TRBV6-5 and TRBJ1-5, with 7 bases aligning to TRBD1. CDR1 is MNHEY, CDR2 SVGAGI, per germline. The CDR3 spans 14 residues. With 6 bases clipped from V and 2 bases from J, the junction kept 4 bases outside the gene matches. CDR3: CASRNRGGNQPQHF. In DNA form, the CDR3 reads TGTGCCAGCAGAAACAGGGGCGGCAATCAGCCCCAGCATTTT.

J is TRBJ1-2 and V is TRBV4-3, with TRBD1 identical over 7 bases. The CDR3 covers 19 residues. Germline-derived CDR1 and CDR2 are LGHNA and YSLEER. V shed 2 bases, J shed 5 bases, and the junction held 20 bases outside the gene matches. CDR3 region: CASSQKRGGTALLQYGYTF. In DNA, the CDR3 is TGCGCCAGCAGCCAAAAAAGGGGTGGGACAGCCCTCCTCCAGTATGGCTACACCTTC.

V and J are TRBV3-1 (or the pseudogene TRBV3-2) and TRBJ1-5, with D possibly being TRBD1 (5 bases). V lost 5 bases and J lost 7, with 27 bases in between. Germline CDR1 is LGHDT and CDR2 is YNNKEL (reference sequence). CDR3 length: 18 amino acids. The chain's CDR3 is CASSSRGPGTPRGQPQHF. The CDR3 DNA sequence: TGTGCCAGCAGCTCCCGGGGTCCTGGGACTCCCCGGGGGCAGCCCCAGCATTTT.

The V and J genes are TRBV6-5 and TRBJ1-2; possibly TRBD1 for D (6 bases). Germline lookup yields CDR1 MNHEY and CDR2 SVGAGI. V lost 6 bases and J lost 6, with 20 bases in between. The CDR3 has 15 residues. CDR3 in amino acids: CASRPGQGPPDGYTF. CDR3 DNA sequence: TGTGCCAGCAGGCCGGGGCAGGGGCCACCAGATGGCTACACCTTC.

The rearrangement uses TRBV7-8 and TRBJ2-5; possibly TRBD2 for D (5 bases). The CDR3 loop spans 12 amino acids. Trimming cost V 7 bases and J 6 bases, with 12 bases left between them. CDR1 is SGHVS and CDR2 is FQNEAQ in the germline V gene. Written as DNA, the CDR3 is TGTGCCAGCAACGGGGTCGTAAAGACCCAGTACTTC. The encoded protein is CASNGVVKTQYF.

V is TRBV9 and J is TRBJ2-5; 7 positions match TRBD2. The CDR3 consists of 15 residues. Germline V gives CDR1 SGDLS, CDR2 YYNGEE. Trimming cost V 0 bases and J 4 bases; bases outside gene matches: 6. CDR3 nucleotides: TGTGCCAGCAGCGTAGCTGCTAGCGGAGGAGAGACCCAGTACTTC. The encoded protein is CASSVAASGGETQYF.

A few counts support this clone. The rearrangement uses TRBV9 and TRBJ2-7, with a weak D call TRBD1 (6 bases). Per the germline V gene, CDR1 is SGDLS and CDR2 is YYNGEE. V gave up 4 bases and J gave up 6 bases, with 17 bases separating them. This CDR3 region has 14 residues. Written as DNA, the CDR3 is TGTGCCAGCAGCTCCTGGGACACCGGCGGCGAGCAGTACTTC. Amino acids: CASSSWDTGGEQYF.

CDR3 nucleotides: TGCGCCAGCACGGTGGACAGGGGGCGAGGATACAATGAGCAGTTCTTC. It specifies CASTVDRGRGYNEQFF. This chain links TRBV5-1 with TRBJ2-1; 11 bases line up with TRBD1. The junction had 9 bases not matched to a gene; V was cut back by 6 bases and J by 4 bases. The CDR3 runs 16 residues. The germline V gene has CDR1 SGHRS and CDR2 YFSETQ. The full variable domain, its missing parts supplied by reference TRBV5-1 and TRBJ2-1, is KAGVTQTPRYLIKTRGQQVTLSCSPISGHRSVSWYQQTPGQGLQFLFEYFSETQRNKGNFPGRFSGRQFSNSRSEMNVSTLELGDSALYLCASTVDRGRGYNEQFFGPGTRLTVL.

This chain uses TRBV18 with TRBJ1-1; 7 bases agree with TRBD1. Germline values: CDR1 KGHSH, CDR2 LQKENI. This CDR3 region has 16 residues. With V trimmed by 4 bases and J by 0 bases, 8 bases remained unmatched. This CDR3 is CASSQYRGGMNTEAFF. CDR3 DNA: TGTGCCAGCTCACAGTACAGGGGTGGGATGAACACTGAAGCTTTCTTT.

This clone has only a few counts. V gene TRBV7-9 combines with J gene TRBJ1-6; TRBD1 might be the D (6 bases). CDR3 length equals 13 residues. CDR1 SEHNR and CDR2 FQNEAQ come from the germline V gene (reference sequence). With 5 bases removed from V and 12 bases from J, the gap between germline ends came to 14 bases. The CDR3 region has the DNA TGTGCCAGCAGCCCACGCGGGGGCGAACCCCTCCACTTT. Its protein product is CASSPRGGEPLHF.

The chain links TRBV9 to TRBJ2-7; maybe TRBD2 (5 bases). CDR3 length: 15 amino acids. Trimming pared 1 base from V and 3 bases from J, leaving 14 bases between. The germline CDR1 and CDR2 sequences are SGDLS and YYNGEE. The CDR3 loop is CASSVSTEGIYEQYF. The CDR3, as DNA: TGTGCCAGCAGCGTATCGACTGAGGGAATCTACGAGCAGTACTTC.

This chain joins TRBV21-1 and TRBJ2-7; the D call of TRBD1 is as the table states it, not checked on the DNA. TRBV21-1 is tagged as a pseudogene. The CDR3 has 17 amino acids. This CDR3 reads CASSPRGKTGSSYEQYF. The CDR3 DNA sequence: TGTGCCAGCAGCCCAAGAGGGAAGACAGGGTCGTCCTACGAGCAGTACTTC.

The chain is built from TRBV27 and TRBJ1-6, with 10 bases that match TRBD1. Germline V CDR1 and CDR2: MNHEY, SMNVEV (reference sequence). J lost 8 bases, V lost 6 bases, and 1 base had no gene match. This CDR3 contains 13 residues. The CDR3 region is CASSGTGDSPLHF. CDR3 bases: TGTGCCAGCAGCGGGACAGGGGATTCACCCCTCCACTTT.

Details on this clone: This CDR3 is also generated by other DNA sequences in the sample. V is TRBV2 and J is TRBJ1-5, with TRBD1 matching 9 bases. Germline V gene data show CDR1 as SNHLY and CDR2 as FYNNEI. The CDR3 has 14 residues. V trimming: 3 bases; J trimming: 7 bases; junction bases outside the gene matches: 4. The DNA of the CDR3 is TGTGCCAGCAGTGAGGACAGGGGAGGACAGCCCCAGCATTTT. It encodes CASSEDRGGQPQHF. The full variable domain, rest sourced from reference TRBV2 and TRBJ1-5, is EPEVTQTPSHQVTQMGQEVILRCVPISNHLYFYWYRQILGQKVEFLVSFYNNEISEKSEIFDDQFSVERPDGSNFTLKIRSTKLEDSAMYFCASSEDRGGQPQHFGDGTRLSIL.